These T cell receptor beta chains were read from a single sample in a study of T cells in Graves' hyperthyroidism and ophthalmopathy. TCRdb passed the multiplex PCR reads through MiXCR, listing each CDR3 protein once. The sample lists under 300,000 distinct CDR3 sequences; just over 14% were seen once. Sequencing was performed on blood. The receptors were gathered from a woman aged 40 to 55 with Graves' hyperthyroidism that later progressed to Graves' ophthalmopathy. The CDR3 runs from the conserved cysteine through the conserved F or W. The order of the fields is V gene, clone size, D gene, J gene, CDR3 DNA, CDR3 protein. A D gene is named only where the DNA matches it firmly. Expanded clones get a size class; other rows say once, few or many, or leave the size out.

V: TRBV30
size: many
D: TRBD2
J: TRBJ2-1
DNA: TGTGCCTGGAGTCTAGCGGAGGGAAATGAGCAGTTCTTC
CDR3: CAWSLAEGNEQFF

V: TRBV18
size: many
D: TRBD2
J: TRBJ2-1
DNA: TGTGCCAGCTCTCGGACTAGCGGGATAATTAATGAGCAGTTCTTC
CDR3: CASSRTSGIINEQFF

V: TRBV18
size: -
D: TRBD2
J: TRBJ2-2
DNA: TGTGCCAGCTCACCACCCGGTAGCGGGAGCGGCACCGGGGAGCTGTTTTTT
CDR3: CASSPPGSGSGTGELFF

V: TRBV27
size: many
D: TRBD2
J: TRBJ2-1
DNA: TGTGCCAGCAGAGGACTAGCGTGGGGCCGAGGGGGTGAGCAGTTCTTC
CDR3: CASRGLAWGRGGEQFF

V: TRBV25-1
size: many
D: TRBD2
J: TRBJ2-2
DNA: TGTGCCAGCAGTGAATGGGCTAGCGGGAACACCGGGGAGCTGTTTTTT
CDR3: CASSEWASGNTGELFF

V: TRBV28
size: few
D: -
J: TRBJ1-2
DNA: TGTGCCAGCAGTTTCAGGGGAAATAACTATGGCTACACCTTC
CDR3: CASSFRGNNYGYTF

V: TRBV18
size: many
D: -
J: TRBJ2-2
DNA: TGTGCCAGCTCACCATCGGTTATCAGGACGAACACCGGGGAGCTGTTTTTT
CDR3: CASSPSVIRTNTGELFF

V: TRBV11-2
size: many
D: -
J: TRBJ2-3
DNA: TGTGCCAGCACGTCTGGGATAGGAGCAGATACGCAGTATTTT
CDR3: CASTSGIGADTQYF

V: TRBV5-1
size: many
D: -
J: TRBJ2-3
DNA: TGCGCCAGCGGTCATCTCAAGGGTAGCACAGATACGCAGTATTTT
CDR3: CASGHLKGSTDTQYF

V: TRBV3-1
size: many
D: -
J: TRBJ2-5
DNA: TGTGCCAGCAGCCCGACTAGCCAAGAGACCCAGTACTTC
CDR3: CASSPTSQETQYF

V: TRBV9
size: -
D: -
J: TRBJ1-4
DNA: TGTGCCAGCAGCGTAGCGTCAGGGATTAATGAAAAACTGTTTTTT
CDR3: CASSVASGINEKLFF

V: TRBV7-8
size: many
D: -
J: TRBJ2-1
DNA: TGTGCCAGCAGCCCGGCAATGGTCGCCTACAATGAGCAGTTCTTC
CDR3: CASSPAMVAYNEQFF

V: TRBV6-1
size: many
D: -
J: TRBJ1-1
DNA: TGTGCCAGCAGTTATATAGGTACCACTGAAGCTTTCTTT
CDR3: CASSYIGTTEAFF

V: TRBV29-1
size: many
D: TRBD2
J: TRBJ2-5
DNA: TGCAGCGTTAGAGGTTGGTCTAGCGGTCCAAGGGCCCAAGAGACCCAGTACTTC
CDR3: CSVRGWSSGPRAQETQYF

V: TRBV4-1
size: -
D: TRBD2
J: TRBJ2-1
DNA: TGCGCCAGCAGCCTTCCCGGGACTACCAATGAGCAGTTCTTC
CDR3: CASSLPGTTNEQFF

V: TRBV5-4
size: many
D: TRBD1
J: TRBJ1-2
DNA: TGTGCCAGCGGTAAAGGAGACAGGGTAGGCCTGGAGAGCTACACCTTC
CDR3: CASGKGDRVGLESYTF

V: TRBV29-1
size: -
D: TRBD2
J: TRBJ2-1
DNA: TGCAGCTCCCGACTAGCGGGACACTACAATGAGCAGTTCTTC
CDR3: CSSRLAGHYNEQFF

V: TRBV6-5
size: many
D: -
J: TRBJ2-7
DNA: TGTGCCAGCAGTTACTCTAGCGAGTTCCCTGACTACGAGCAGTACTTC
CDR3: CASSYSSEFPDYEQYF

V: TRBV5-6
size: many
D: -
J: TRBJ2-5
DNA: TGTGCCAGCAGATCTAACGGGTTACAAGAGACCCAGTACTTC
CDR3: CASRSNGLQETQYF

V: TRBV10-3
size: -
D: -
J: TRBJ1-1
DNA: TGTGCCATCAGTGAGTCGACACCCTTTGCTTTCTTT
CDR3: CAISESTPFAFF

V: TRBV6-5
size: many
D: -
J: TRBJ2-1
DNA: TGTGCCAGCAGTTACTGGCCTAGTGGGTATGAGCAGTTCTTC
CDR3: CASSYWPSGYEQFF

V: TRBV10-3
size: many
D: TRBD1
J: TRBJ2-3
DNA: TGTGCCATCAGTCCGGGACAGGGGAGGACAGATACGCAGTATTTT
CDR3: CAISPGQGRTDTQYF

V: TRBV24-1
size: many
D: -
J: TRBJ2-5
DNA: TGTGCCACCAGTCATTTTGGGGCGTCGGAGACCCAGTACTTC
CDR3: CATSHFGASETQYF

V: TRBV19
size: many
D: TRBD1
J: TRBJ1-1
DNA: TGTGCCAGTACCAAGACAGGGATGAACACTGAAGCTTTCTTT
CDR3: CASTKTGMNTEAFF

V: TRBV2
size: many
D: -
J: TRBJ1-2
DNA: TGTGCCAGCAGTGGAAACAGCTATGGCTACACCTTC
CDR3: CASSGNSYGYTF

V: TRBV20-1
size: few
D: -
J: TRBJ2-3
DNA: TGCTCGTGGGGGGTCACAGATACGCAGTATTTT
CDR3: CSWGVTDTQYF

V: TRBV10-3
size: many
D: -
J: TRBJ1-6
DNA: TGTGCCATCAGTGAGGGGACGGTCTATAATTCACCCCTCCACTTT
CDR3: CAISEGTVYNSPLHF

V: TRBV20-1
size: many
D: -
J: TRBJ1-4
DNA: TGCAGTGCTAGAGATCTAGGGTCGATCGGAAAACTGTTTTTT
CDR3: CSARDLGSIGKLFF

V: TRBV29-1
size: many
D: -
J: TRBJ2-7
DNA: TGCAGCGTTGACGGAACCTACGAGCAGTACTTC
CDR3: CSVDGTYEQYF

V: TRBV7-2
size: many
D: -
J: TRBJ2-5
DNA: TGTGCCAGCAGCCTAAATAAAGCGGGTATAGTAAAGACCCAGTACTTC
CDR3: CASSLNKAGIVKTQYF

V: TRBV10-3
size: many
D: TRBD2
J: TRBJ2-1
DNA: TGTGCCATCAGTGACCAAGCGGGAGGGGGGTACAATGAGCAGTTCTTC
CDR3: CAISDQAGGGYNEQFF

V: TRBV27
size: few
D: TRBD2
J: TRBJ2-2
DNA: TGTGCCAGCAGTGCCGGGACTAAGAACACCGGGGAGCTGTTTTTT
CDR3: CASSAGTKNTGELFF

V: TRBV6-1
size: many
D: TRBD2
J: TRBJ2-2
DNA: TGTGCCAGCAGGTCGACCGGGACTAAAGTCCCCGGGGAGCTGTTTTTT
CDR3: CASRSTGTKVPGELFF

V: TRBV9
size: many
D: TRBD1
J: TRBJ1-1
DNA: TGTGCCAGCAGCGACTTGGGACAGGGGGGAACTGAAGCTTTCTTT
CDR3: CASSDLGQGGTEAFF

V: TRBV3-1
size: -
D: -
J: TRBJ1-2
DNA: TGTGCCAGCAGCCGTTTAGGGTCAGGCTACACCTTC
CDR3: CASSRLGSGYTF

V: TRBV2
size: -
D: -
J: TRBJ1-1
DNA: TGTGCCAGCAGTGTTTTGCTGAGGAACACTGAAGCTTTCTTT
CDR3: CASSVLLRNTEAFF

V: TRBV27
size: many
D: -
J: TRBJ2-3
DNA: TGTGCCAGCAGAGATCGACTAGGGGCAGATACGCAGTATTTT
CDR3: CASRDRLGADTQYF

V: TRBV13
size: -
D: -
J: TRBJ2-7
DNA: TGTGCCAGCAGCTTGCGAGGGGGGAAGGCGAGGGAGCAGTACTTC
CDR3: CASSLRGGKAREQYF

V: TRBV12-3/TRBV12-4
size: -
D: TRBD2
J: TRBJ2-3
DNA: TGTGCCAGCAGCAGGGGTCTAGCGGGAGGAGGAGATACGCAGTATTTT
CDR3: CASSRGLAGGGDTQYF

V: TRBV7-9
size: few
D: TRBD2
J: TRBJ2-1
DNA: TGTGCCAGCAGCTCCACCGGGACTAGCGACAACAATGAGCAGTTCTTC
CDR3: CASSSTGTSDNNEQFF

V: TRBV6-1
size: many
D: TRBD2
J: TRBJ2-1
DNA: TGTGCCAGCAGTCCAAGGGGACTAGCGGGAGGACGTATTAGAGGCAATGAGCAGTTCTTC
CDR3: CASSPRGLAGGRIRGNEQFF

V: TRBV5-1
size: many
D: TRBD2
J: TRBJ2-5
DNA: TGCGCCAGCAGCTCAACTAGCGGGGAGGGAGAGACCCAGTACTTC
CDR3: CASSSTSGEGETQYF

V: TRBV18
size: many
D: -
J: TRBJ1-1
DNA: TGTGCCAGCTCGGACCAGGTTGTGGATTTGGACACTGAAGCTTTCTTT
CDR3: CASSDQVVDLDTEAFF

V: TRBV9
size: few
D: -
J: TRBJ2-2
DNA: TGTGCCAGCAGCGTATTCGGGGACTCCCTCCCCGGGGAGCTGTTTTTT
CDR3: CASSVFGDSLPGELFF

V: TRBV10-2
size: -
D: -
J: TRBJ2-3
DNA: TGCGCCAGCAGTGCAGCCGCCCTGGGGGATACGCAGTATTTT
CDR3: CASSAAALGDTQYF

V: TRBV10-3
size: -
D: -
J: TRBJ1-2
DNA: TGTGCCATCAGACCAGGGTTGGCCGGTGGCTACACCTTC
CDR3: CAIRPGLAGGYTF

V: TRBV2
size: -
D: TRBD2
J: TRBJ2-1
DNA: TGTGCCAGCAGTGGGGGGGGTCGTTTTTTCTCTGAGCAGTTCTTC
CDR3: CASSGGGRFFSEQFF

V: TRBV10-2
size: many
D: -
J: TRBJ1-2
DNA: TGCGCCAGCAGTGAGGGCAGCCTCTATGGCTACACCTTC
CDR3: CASSEGSLYGYTF

V: TRBV15
size: many
D: -
J: TRBJ1-4
DNA: TGTGCCACCAGCAGAGATATGCAAGCAACTAATGAAAAACTGTTTTTT
CDR3: CATSRDMQATNEKLFF

V: TRBV7-3
size: -
D: TRBD1
J: TRBJ2-2
DNA: TGTGCCAGCAGCTCAAAGGGGGCGCACACCGGGGAGCTGCTTTTT
CDR3: CASSSKGAHTGELLF

V: TRBV20-1
size: -
D: TRBD2
J: TRBJ2-7
DNA: TGCAGTGCTAGCTTAGCGGGAGGACTCAACGAGCAGTACTTC
CDR3: CSASLAGGLNEQYF

V: TRBV10-3
size: many
D: -
J: TRBJ2-2
DNA: TGTGCCATCAGTGAGTCGGTGACAGCCCTAAGGACCGGGGAGCTGTTTTTT
CDR3: CAISESVTALRTGELFF

V: TRBV18
size: few
D: -
J: TRBJ2-2
DNA: TGTGCCAGCTCACCACCGCAGGGACGGAACACCGGGGAGCTGTTTTTT
CDR3: CASSPPQGRNTGELFF

V: TRBV11-2
size: many
D: -
J: TRBJ1-5
DNA: TGTGCCAGCAGCTTAGATCCCCGGCAGCCCCAGCATTTT
CDR3: CASSLDPRQPQHF

V: TRBV9
size: many
D: -
J: TRBJ1-1
DNA: TGTGCCAGCAGCGTAGTAGCAATGAACACTGAAGCTTTCTTT
CDR3: CASSVVAMNTEAFF

V: TRBV10-2
size: many
D: TRBD1
J: TRBJ1-1
DNA: TGCGCCACCTACAGGGGGGAGGACACTGAAGCTTTCTTT
CDR3: CATYRGEDTEAFF

V: TRBV7-2
size: -
D: -
J: TRBJ1-4
DNA: TGTGCCAGCAGCTTATACCGCGGAAGTCGGAAACTGTTTTTT
CDR3: CASSLYRGSRKLFF

V: TRBV5-6
size: many
D: -
J: TRBJ1-5
DNA: TGTGCCAGCAGCTCCACAGGGAAGAGCAATCAGCCCCAGCATTTT
CDR3: CASSSTGKSNQPQHF

V: TRBV2
size: many
D: -
J: TRBJ2-7
DNA: TGTGCCAGCAAATCTGCACCAGCGGACTACGAGCAGTACTTC
CDR3: CASKSAPADYEQYF